The subject of this entry is one T cell receptor (beta chain). The sample holds a few counts of this clone. Its antigen is still unknown. No base-level quality is on record; no much larger clone is a single base apart. TCR CDR3 regions were amplified from genomic DNA by multiplex PCR using the deep immunoSEQ assay. For each cell subset, the extracted genomic DNA was distributed evenly across all wells of several immunoSEQ 96-well plates, and each plate served as one replicate. For sorted subsets, each replicate PCR was loaded with roughly 200 ng genomic DNA, equivalent to 30,000 or so T cell genomes. The purified libraries were quantified using a Qubit 3.0 fluorometer, sized with a Bioanalyzer 2100, and then quantified again using the KAPA Library Quantification kit. Every immunoSEQ 96-well plate was sequenced on a separate single-read 150-cycle Illumina NextSeq 550 flow cell. In the authors' own workflow: Because the immunoSEQ output held only junctional sequences and lacked quality scores, the filtering could not match the filtering applied to full-length reads. To assign V/J genes and CDR3, sequences were annotated against IMGT germline references using PyIR, a Python wrapper for IgBLAST v1.9. Any read was removed if the V/J assignment was weak (E-value above 1e-6), the CDR3 was missing, or the read contained stop codons, out-of-frame junctions, or ambiguous translated residues. V3J clonotypes were defined as sequences sharing the same inferred V gene, J gene, and CDR3 amino acid sequence. To compute the percentage overlap between repertoires, the number of shared unique clonotypes was divided by the size of the smaller repertoire. Three approaches were used to assess repertoire richness: RTK rarefaction, the Chao1 estimator, and Recon v2.1 estimates of unobserved clonotypes. Generation probabilities were computed with OLGA for all TCRbeta clonotypes obtained by the gDNA method from several donors. Entries here come from immuneACCESS through TCRdb and include only in-frame sequences with V and J called. Some clones fail to appear in such tables; in the studies checked, an unresolved V gene covers under half of the shortfall, and the cause of the remainder is unknown. V and J calls and clone size follow that table, whereas D and trimming were derived from the DNA. The sample yields fewer than 400,000 clones; approximately 74% were counted once. The ten largest make up 10% of the sample.

These data originate in a study of shared clonotypes between healthy human individuals (dated by TCRdb to 2019 to 2021). Regarding the research as a whole: The cohort comprised a couple of women and a few men aged 18 to 49 years. Per donor, three plates each were used for CD4 naive and CD4 memory, two for CD8 naive, and one for CD8 memory. To estimate repertoire size and how much clonotypes are shared between individuals, the study performed deep sequencing of blood TCR repertoires from five healthy adults. To increase sequencing depth and limit assay-specific biases, TCR repertoire library preparation and sequencing were carried out by different laboratories using diverse techniques. Leukapheresis yielded between about 0.9 and 10 billion PBMCs per donor. The paper as a whole reports these results and caveats: Incomplete sequencing was indicated by rarefaction of sorted-subset datasets, despite the large sequencing depth. Pairwise subsampling led to the expectation that sequencing depth would affect the degree of clonotype sharing among donors. Larger estimated clonotype richness was generally found for naive subsets than for memory subsets. Compared with non-shared clonotypes, the clonotypes found in all four sorted-subset donors had higher generation probabilities. Sharing across a handful of donors was observed for around 4.8% of naive CD4, over 3% of naive CD8, 2% to 2.5% of memory CD4, and about 0.39% of memory CD8 clonotypes. Only blood was sampled, and tissue TCR repertoires likely differ from those in blood. Because the study included only a small number of donors, the genetic and exposure-history diversity represented was limited.

The donors were healthy, HIV-negative adults who had no recently reported acute infections or vaccinations. Every donor was a Caucasian adult living in Nashville, Tennessee, USA. CD4+ T cells were enriched by magnetic negative selection, after which naive cells were positively selected on CD45RA and the negative fraction was taken as the memory subset. Blood was obtained by leukapheresis, after which PBMCs were separated by Ficoll-Histopaque density gradient centrifugation and cryopreserved in liquid nitrogen vapor phase. Analytical flow cytometry was used to check the purity and quantity of each magnetically sorted T cell population. Genomic DNA was isolated from every sorted fraction and measured by UV absorbance on a Nanodrop 2000c. Including the terminal cysteine and phenylalanine, the CDR3 comprises 12 residues. Kept here is only the CDR3 DNA, which spans 36 bases and is read in frame from base 1. CDR1 and CDR2 are drawn from the germline V gene: SGHRS, YFSETQ. Here V drops 7 bases and J drops 5 bases, and the junction holds 5 bases not matched to any gene.

Material: memory CD4+ T cells sorted from blood. The sample's cell subset or site, from its label and the paper: CD45RA-negative fraction. This receptor chain uses TRBV5-1 and TRBJ2-7, and TRBD1 matches 8 of the central bases. This sequence was found in a man aged 30 to 45 in good health. Read as DNA, the sequence is TGCGCCAGCGGGGACAGGTTCAACGAGCAGTACTTC. Its translation is CASGDRFNEQYF.